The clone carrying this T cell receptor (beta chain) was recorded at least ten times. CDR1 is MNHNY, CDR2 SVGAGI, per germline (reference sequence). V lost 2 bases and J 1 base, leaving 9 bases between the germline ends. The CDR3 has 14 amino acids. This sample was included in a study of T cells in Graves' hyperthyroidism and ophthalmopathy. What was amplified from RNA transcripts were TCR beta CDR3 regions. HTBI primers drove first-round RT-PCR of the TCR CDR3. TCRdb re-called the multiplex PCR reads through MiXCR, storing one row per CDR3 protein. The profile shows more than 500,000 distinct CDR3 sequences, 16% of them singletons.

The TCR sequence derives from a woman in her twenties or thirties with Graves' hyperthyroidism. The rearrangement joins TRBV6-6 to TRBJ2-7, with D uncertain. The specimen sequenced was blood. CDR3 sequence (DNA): TGTGCCAGCAGTTACGGCACGGAGTCCTACGAGCAGTACTTC. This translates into CASSYGTESYEQYF.